This TCR beta chain is drawn from a study of early T cells in non-severe SARS-CoV-2 infection. At the level of the study: Bulk RNA from unsorted whole blood was sequenced; chains were unpaired. Study-wide results and caveats: Anti-spike CD8 responses were favored by VDJdb matching, which missed private and CD4 specificities.

A remark on this clonotype: The antigen is unknown.

Researchers attached unique molecular identifiers to individual cDNA molecules. TCRdb itself ran the 5' RACE reads through MiXCR, one entry per CDR3 protein. This sample has 57,000 or so distinct CDR3 sequences, with about 11% found just once. Sequencing was performed on whole blood, taken at baseline. This clonotype was obtained from an adult who was a healthcare worker with PCR-confirmed SARS-CoV-2 infection or an uninfected control (not recorded which). The donor label of this sample is uncertain.

The CDR3 region is CASSLSRTAYNEQFF. In DNA, the CDR3 is TGTGCCAGCAGCTTATCCCGGACAGCCTACAATGAGCAGTTCTTC. The chain joins TRBV11-3 to TRBJ2-1; D is possibly TRBD1 (6 bases). There are 15 residues in the CDR3. The V and J ends lost 2 bases and 2 bases respectively, with 10 bases between them. The germline V gene has CDR1 SGHNT and CDR2 YENEEA. The full variable domain, completed using reference TRBV11-3 and TRBJ2-1, is EAGVVQSPRYKIIEKKQPVAFWCNPISGHNTLYWYLQNLGQGPELLIRYENEEAVDDSQLPKDRFSAERLKGVDSTLKIQPAELGDSAVYLCASSLSRTAYNEQFFGPGTRLTVL.